This TCR beta chain was observed in a study of blood T cell repertoires in COVID-19. Study-wide context: Sites in the United States, Italy and Spain provided acute and convalescent COVID-19 samples. Sample material is recorded as cDNA or gDNA derived from T cells, B-cell-depleted T cells, or PBMCs.

In the authors' workflow: Amplification with reference gene primers provided the estimates of nucleated cell counts. The table came from immunoSEQ multiplex PCR; TCRdb's copy has only in-frame clones and leaves some out. V, J and clone size derive from that table, while D and trimming were established from the DNA sequence. The table records approximately 61,000 clones, 85% of them present only once. This receptor was identified in a man aged 65 to 79 with acute or convalescent COVID-19. Sequenced material: peripheral blood.

This CDR3 reads CASSQEGWTSGVQGTQYF. CDR3 in DNA: TGTGCCAGCAGCCAAGAGGGATGGACTAGCGGGGTCCAGGGTACGCAGTATTTT. The rearrangement uses TRBV4-2 and TRBJ2-3; 12 nucleotides align to TRBD2. Germline lookup yields CDR1 LGHNA and CDR2 YNFKEQ. Trimming removed 0 bases from V and 8 bases from J; junction bases left unmatched: 12. The CDR3 contains 18 residues.